These 31 T cell receptor beta chains were sequenced from one sample in a study of blood T cell repertoires in COVID-19. TCRdb's table, derived via immunoSEQ multiplex PCR, lists solely in-frame clones and lacks some. The sample contains 70,000 to 95,000 clones, about 81% of which appear only once. Sequenced: peripheral blood. The source of these receptors is a human donor in a cohort sampled during active COVID-19.

V usage is TRBV5-1 and J usage is TRBJ2-2, with D unresolved. The CDR3 contains 17 residues. Per germline, CDR1 SGHRS and CDR2 YFSETQ. V shed 1 base and J shed 3 bases, with 16 bases lying between them. DNA for the CDR3: TGCGCCAGCAGCTTGTTTACATCCTCCCGTTACACCGGGGAGCTGTTTTTT. It specifies CASSLFTSSRYTGELFF.

The gene calls are TRBV19 and TRBJ1-5; D is possibly TRBD1 (5 bases). CDR1 is LNHDA and CDR2 is SQIVND in the germline V gene (reference sequence). This CDR3 is 15 amino acids long. The V and J ends lost 3 bases and 1 base respectively, with 10 bases between them. This CDR3 reads CASSIRRASNQPQHF. CDR3 DNA: TGTGCCAGTAGTATTCGCAGGGCCAGCAATCAGCCCCAGCATTTT.

The rearrangement links TRBV7-9 to TRBJ2-2, with a possible D match to TRBD1 (7 bases). V lost 5 bases and J lost 0, with 13 bases in between. The CDR3 has 16 amino acids. Germline-derived CDR1 and CDR2 are SEHNR and FQNEAQ (reference sequence). CDR3 coding DNA: TGTGCCAGCAGCCCAGGGGGGAATCCGAACACCGGGGAGCTGTTTTTT. Encoded protein: CASSPGGNPNTGELFF. Supplemented by reference TRBV7-9 and TRBJ2-2, the full variable domain reads DTGVSQNPRHKITKRGQNVTFRCDPISEHNRLYWYRQTLGQGPEFLTYFQNEAQLEKSRLLSDRFSAERPKGSFSTLEIQRTEQGDSAMYLCASSPGGNPNTGELFFGEGSRLTVL.

The V and J genes are TRBV5-1 and TRBJ2-3, with D perhaps TRBD1 (5 bases). V dropped 0 bases and J dropped 0 bases, with 14 bases sitting between them. The CDR3 spans 17 residues. Germline loops: CDR1 SGHRS, CDR2 YFSETQ. The CDR3 DNA reads as TGCGCCAGCAGCTTGGGGGTAAGGGGCTTTAGCACAGATACGCAGTATTTT. Its protein is CASSLGVRGFSTDTQYF.

V is TRBV6-1 and J is TRBJ2-3; 15 positions match TRBD2. The CDR3 loop spans 19 amino acids. Germline CDR1 is MNHNS and CDR2 is SASEGT. J lost 7 bases, V lost 1 base, and 12 bases had no gene match. The CDR3 sequence: CASSEVFATGLAGGNTQYF. The CDR3 bases are TGTGCCAGCAGTGAAGTATTTGCCACAGGACTAGCGGGGGGGAATACGCAGTATTTT.

The rearrangement uses TRBV5-6 and TRBJ1-2; no firm D call. Germline values: CDR1 SGHDT, CDR2 YYEEEE. The CDR3 contains 14 residues. Trimming took off 4 bases at V and 0 bases at J, with 10 bases between the two ends. The DNA of the CDR3 is TGTGCCAGCAGCAATAGAGCGACTAACTATGGCTACACCTTC. It specifies CASSNRATNYGYTF.

The CDR3 DNA reads as TGCGCCAGCAGCCAAGGTCCCATTAGCGGGGGGTCCTACAATGAGCAGTTCTTC. It encodes CASSQGPISGGSYNEQFF. The chain has TRBV4-1 and TRBJ2-1, with 10 nucleotides matching TRBD2. Germline-derived CDR1 and CDR2 are MGHRA and YSYEKL. The V and J ends lost 1 base and 1 base, in that order; junction bases with no gene match: 7. The CDR3 extends over 18 amino acids.

This chain links TRBV6-6 with TRBJ1-2, with TRBD1 identical over 7 bases. This CDR3 is 12 amino acids long. With V trimmed by 8 bases and J by 5 bases, 5 bases remained unmatched. The V gene's germline CDR1 is MNHNY and CDR2 SVGAGI (reference sequence). This CDR3 reads CASSRDSYGYTF. The CDR3 DNA reads TGTGCCAGCTCCCGGGACAGTTATGGCTACACCTTC.

As DNA, the CDR3 is TGCGCCAGCAGCTTGGGGCAGACTGAAGCTTTCTTT. This codes for CASSLGQTEAFF. The J gene is TRBJ1-1, the V gene TRBV5-1; D is ambiguous. V lost 0 bases and J 5 bases, leaving 5 bases between the germline ends. In germline, CDR1 is SGHRS, CDR2 YFSETQ. The CDR3 loop spans 12 amino acids.

The chain couples TRBV19 to TRBJ2-3, with D perhaps TRBD2 (6 bases). The CDR3 is 14 amino acids. The germline V and J ends were trimmed by 7 bases and 4 bases, with 15 bases remaining between them. Germline V gene data show CDR1 as LNHDA and CDR2 as SQIVND (reference sequence). CDR3: CASTSLTGADTQYF. In DNA, the CDR3 is TGTGCCAGTACCTCCTTGACGGGGGCAGATACGCAGTATTTT.

This clone occurred a few times. This chain joins TRBV9 and TRBJ2-7; 7 positions match TRBD1. Germline V lookup: CDR1 SGDLS, CDR2 YYNGEE. V trimming: 4 bases; J trimming: 0 bases; junction bases outside the gene matches: 4. This CDR3 spans 14 amino acids. The CDR3 sequence is CASSYRDSSYEQYF. CDR3 bases: TGTGCCAGCAGCTACCGGGACAGCTCCTACGAGCAGTACTTC.

This chain links TRBV28 with TRBJ2-7, with 8 positions matching TRBD1. V was pared by 6 bases and J by 0 bases, with 4 bases of the junction left unmatched. This CDR3 is 14 amino acids long. Per the germline V gene, CDR1 is MDHEN and CDR2 is SYDVKM. CDR3 sequence (DNA): TGTGCCAGCAGGACCGGACAGGGCTCCTACGAGCAGTACTTC. This translates into CASRTGQGSYEQYF.

This chain links TRBV1 with TRBJ2-3; TRBD2, the table's D call, lacks a check against the DNA. TRBV1 is given as a pseudogene. There are 19 residues in the CDR3. CDR3 amino acids: CTSSQAVAGVSGGADTQYF. The CDR3 nucleotides read TGCACCAGCAGCCAAGCGGTAGCGGGGGTCTCCGGGGGTGCAGATACGCAGTATTTT.

V and J are TRBV2 and TRBJ1-2; the match to TRBD1 covers 10 bases. With 7 bases clipped from V and 4 bases from J, the junction kept 12 bases outside the gene matches. CDR1 SNHLY and CDR2 FYNNEI come from the germline V gene. The CDR3 covers 16 residues. The CDR3 reads CASTDRGREASYGYTF. Here the CDR3 DNA reads TGTGCCAGCACAGACAGGGGGCGCGAGGCGAGCTATGGCTACACCTTC.

The gene calls are TRBV2 and TRBJ2-3; no reliable D call. Germline CDR1 SNHLY, CDR2 FYNNEI. V lost 6 bases to trimming and J lost 0 bases, with 10 bases between them. The CDR3 runs to 14 residues. CDR3 in DNA: TGTGCCAGCAGCCAACTAACTAGCACAGATACGCAGTATTTT. Protein sequence: CASSQLTSTDTQYF.

The chain uses TRBV9 and TRBJ1-4; D is uncertain. Germline lookup yields CDR1 SGDLS and CDR2 YYNGEE. With 2 bases removed from V and 4 bases from J, the gap between germline ends came to 6 bases. The CDR3 totals 13 residues. The DNA for the CDR3 is TGTGCCAGCAGCGTTGGACTTAATGAAAAACTGTTTTTT. Residues: CASSVGLNEKLFF.

This rearrangement joins TRBV7-2 to TRBJ2-4, with D possibly TRBD1 on 7 matching bases. Between the trimmed V and J ends, which lost 5 bases and 3 bases, there was a span of 14 bases. This CDR3 contains 15 residues. Germline CDR1 reads SGHTA; CDR2 reads FQGNSA. CDR3 sequence reads: CASSNYRGGKNIQYF. The CDR3 DNA follows: TGTGCCAGCAGCAACTACAGGGGAGGCAAAAACATTCAGTACTTC. Variable domain in full (rest from reference TRBV7-2 and TRBJ2-4): GAGVSQSPSNKVTEKGKDVELRCDPISGHTALYWYRQSLGQGLEFLIYFQGNSAPDKSGLPSDRFSAERTGGSVSTLTIQRTQQEDSAVYLCASSNYRGGKNIQYFGAGTRLSVL.

This chain connects TRBV30 to TRBJ1-4; a weak D match, TRBD1 (6 bases). Germline V gene lookup returns CDR1 GTSNPN and CDR2 SVGIG (reference sequence). The CDR3 consists of 13 residues. V was pared by 7 bases and J by 4 bases, with 13 bases between. The CDR3 region is CAFEGHSNEKLFF. The CDR3 coding sequence is TGTGCCTTCGAGGGACATAGTAATGAAAAACTGTTTTTT.

This chain links TRBV5-6 with TRBJ2-5, with 11 bases lining up with TRBD1. CDR3 size: 15 residues. The V gene's germline CDR1 is SGHDT and CDR2 YYEEEE. V lost 4 bases, J lost 7 bases, and 9 bases stayed unmatched. The CDR3 DNA reads TGTGCCAGCAGCAGAGCCGGGACAGGGGGTGGGACCCAGTACTTC. It codes for CASSRAGTGGGTQYF.

The DNA for the CDR3 is TGTGCCTGGAGTGTAGGCGGACTCACAGATACGCAGTATTTT. This codes for CAWSVGGLTDTQYF. The chain couples TRBV30 to TRBJ2-3; possible D gene TRBD2, 5 bases. Germline CDR1 is GTSNPN and CDR2 is SVGIG (reference sequence). The CDR3 contains 14 residues. V lost 0 bases to trimming and J lost 2 bases, with 9 bases between them.

The CDR3 region is CASSRQGMGEQYF. In nucleotides, the CDR3 is TGTGCCAGCAGCCGACAGGGTATGGGCGAGCAGTACTTC. The V gene is TRBV14, the J gene TRBJ2-7; 7 positions agree with TRBD1. The CDR3 loop spans 13 amino acids. With V trimmed by 4 bases and J by 6 bases, 6 bases remained unmatched. CDR1 is SGHDN and CDR2 is FVKESK in the germline V gene.

This chain connects TRBV7-9 to TRBJ2-5, with TRBD2 identical over 14 bases. The CDR3 consists of 16 residues. With V trimmed by 5 bases and J by 1 base, 3 bases remained unmatched. CDR1 is SEHNR, CDR2 FQNEAQ, per germline (reference sequence). CDR3 region: CASSLGTSGGQETQYF. DNA for the CDR3: TGTGCCAGCAGCCTTGGGACTAGCGGGGGCCAAGAGACCCAGTACTTC.

The chain has TRBV5-8 and TRBJ2-5, with D maybe TRBD2 (7 bases). Germline values: CDR1 SGHTS, CDR2 YDEGEE. The CDR3 contains 16 residues. V dropped 4 bases and J dropped 5 bases, with 21 bases sitting between them. CDR3 nucleotide sequence: TGTGCCAGCAGCCTAGACCGGGACACCGGGAGGGAGACCCAGTACTTC. Its translation: CASSLDRDTGRETQYF.

V gene TRBV11-2 combines with J gene TRBJ2-1; 8 bases fit TRBD1. The germline gives CDR1 SGHAT, CDR2 FQNNGV. V trimming: 4 bases; J trimming: 1 base; junction bases outside the gene matches: 12. The CDR3 sequence is 18 residues long. This chain's CDR3 is CASSSTTPGQVSYNEQFF. In DNA form, the CDR3 reads TGTGCCAGCAGCTCGACCACACCGGGACAGGTTTCCTACAATGAGCAGTTCTTC.

Only one count was recorded for this clone. This chain links TRBV6-2 or TRBV6-3 with TRBJ1-1; 8 bases map to TRBD1. This CDR3 region has 16 residues. J gave up 6 bases and V 2 bases, and 11 bases lay outside the gene matches. The V gene's germline CDR1 is MNHEY and CDR2 SVGEGT. The CDR3 here is CASSYSLDRGSPEAFF. CDR3 nucleotides: TGTGCCAGCAGTTACAGCCTAGACAGGGGTAGCCCTGAAGCTTTCTTT.

The table lists this clone with a count of one. V is TRBV2 and J is TRBJ1-4; the D gene is possibly TRBD1 (6 bases). V shed 6 bases and J shed 6 bases, with 14 bases lying between them. Germline lookup yields CDR1 SNHLY and CDR2 FYNNEI. CDR3 length: 14 residues. The CDR3 nucleotides are TGTGCCAGCAGGTCGTGGGCAGGGGATGAAAAACTGTTTTTT. Protein sequence: CASRSWAGDEKLFF.

The J gene is TRBJ1-2, the V gene TRBV15; D is ambiguous. Germline values: CDR1 LNHNV, CDR2 YYDKDF (reference sequence). The CDR3 sequence is 12 residues long. Trimming left V 3 bases short and J 4 bases short, with 6 bases between. CDR3 loop: CATSRAAYGYTF. The CDR3 nucleotides read TGTGCCACCAGCAGGGCCGCCTATGGCTACACCTTC.

The chain links TRBV5-1 to TRBJ2-7; TRBD2 agrees at 9 bases. The length of the CDR3 is 15 residues. CDR1 SGHRS and CDR2 YFSETQ come from the germline V gene. The V gene end was trimmed by 3 bases and the J gene end by 3 bases; junction bases not matched to a gene: 7. The CDR3 DNA is TGCGCCAGCAGCTCTTTAGCGGGGGTAAACTACGAGCAGTACTTC. Amino acid sequence: CASSSLAGVNYEQYF.

V and J are TRBV19 and TRBJ2-7; a possible D gene is TRBD2 (5 bases). The CDR3 contains 14 residues. The germline V gene has CDR1 LNHDA and CDR2 SQIVND (reference sequence). Trimming took 0 bases from V and 4 from J, leaving 10 bases between them. The CDR3 DNA follows: TGTGCCAGTAGTATAGAAGAAGGGAGTTACGAGCAGTACTTC. Translation gives CASSIEEGSYEQYF.

This rearrangement joins TRBV28 to TRBJ2-1; D possibly corresponds to TRBD2 (5 bases). Germline lookup yields CDR1 MDHEN and CDR2 SYDVKM. This CDR3 has 15 residues. V was trimmed by 2 bases and J by 14 bases, leaving 22 bases between them. The CDR3 DNA reads as TGTGCCAGCAGTTTAAGTAAAGCCCGGGGAGCCTGGAAGTTCTTC. It translates to CASSLSKARGAWKFF.

This chain joins TRBV7-9 and TRBJ1-4; 7 bases match TRBD1. Germline loops: CDR1 SEHNR, CDR2 FQNEAQ (reference sequence). V was pared by 5 bases and J by 6 bases, with 9 bases of the junction left unmatched. This CDR3 spans 15 amino acids. CDR3 in DNA: TGTGCCAGCAGCGCAACGACAGGGACATATGAAAAACTGTTTTTT. Translated: CASSATTGTYEKLFF.